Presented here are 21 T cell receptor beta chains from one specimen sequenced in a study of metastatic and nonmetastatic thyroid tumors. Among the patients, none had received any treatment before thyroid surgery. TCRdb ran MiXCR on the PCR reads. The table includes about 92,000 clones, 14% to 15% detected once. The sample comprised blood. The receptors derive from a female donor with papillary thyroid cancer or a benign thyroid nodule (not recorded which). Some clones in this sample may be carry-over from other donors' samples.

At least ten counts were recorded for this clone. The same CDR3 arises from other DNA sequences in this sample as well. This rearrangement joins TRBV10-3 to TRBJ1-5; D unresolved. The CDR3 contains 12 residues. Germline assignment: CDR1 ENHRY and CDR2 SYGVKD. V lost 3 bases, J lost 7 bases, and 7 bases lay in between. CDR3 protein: CAISEREQPQHF. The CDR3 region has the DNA TGTGCCATCAGTGAAAGAGAGCAGCCCCAGCATTTT.

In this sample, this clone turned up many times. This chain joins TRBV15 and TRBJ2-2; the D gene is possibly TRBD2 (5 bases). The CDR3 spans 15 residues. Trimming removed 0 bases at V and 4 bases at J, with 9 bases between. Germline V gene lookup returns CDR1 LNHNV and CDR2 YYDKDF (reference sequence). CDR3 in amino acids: CATSRDLALTGELFF. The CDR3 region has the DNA TGTGCCACCAGCAGAGATTTAGCGCTCACCGGGGAGCTGTTTTTT.

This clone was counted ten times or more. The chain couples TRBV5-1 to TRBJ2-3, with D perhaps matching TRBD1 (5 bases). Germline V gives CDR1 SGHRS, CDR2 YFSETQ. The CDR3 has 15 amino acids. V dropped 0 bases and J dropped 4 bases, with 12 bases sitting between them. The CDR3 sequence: CASSLAQGGADTQYF. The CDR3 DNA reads TGCGCCAGCAGCTTGGCCCAGGGCGGCGCAGATACGCAGTATTTT.

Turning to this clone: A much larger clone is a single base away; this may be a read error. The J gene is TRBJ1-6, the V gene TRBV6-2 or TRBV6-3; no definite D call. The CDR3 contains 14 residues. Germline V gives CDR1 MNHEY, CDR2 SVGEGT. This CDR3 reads CASITDGAGSPLRF. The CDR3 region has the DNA TGTGCCAGCATCACCGACGGTGCTGGGTCACCCCTCCGCTTT.

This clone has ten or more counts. The chain's CDR3 is CASRPGQGVGGYTF. As DNA, the CDR3 is TGTGCCAGCAGACCGGGACAGGGAGTAGGTGGCTACACCTTC. The chain recombines TRBV12-3 or TRBV12-4 with TRBJ1-2; 9 bases match TRBD1. J was trimmed by 7 bases and V by 6 bases; bases with no gene match: 9. The CDR3 covers 14 residues.

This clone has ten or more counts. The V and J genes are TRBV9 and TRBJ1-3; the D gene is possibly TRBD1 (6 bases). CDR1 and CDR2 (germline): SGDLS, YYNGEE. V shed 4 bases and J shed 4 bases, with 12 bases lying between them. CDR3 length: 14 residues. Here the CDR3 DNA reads TGTGCCAGCAGCCTCCAGGACAGCGGAAACACCATATATTTT. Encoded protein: CASSLQDSGNTIYF.

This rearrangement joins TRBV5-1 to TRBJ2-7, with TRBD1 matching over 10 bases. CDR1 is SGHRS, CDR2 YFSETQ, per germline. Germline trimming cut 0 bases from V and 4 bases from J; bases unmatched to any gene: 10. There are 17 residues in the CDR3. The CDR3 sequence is CASSLDYLDRGQYEQYF. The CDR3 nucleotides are TGCGCCAGCAGCTTGGATTACCTTGACAGGGGGCAATACGAGCAGTACTTC.

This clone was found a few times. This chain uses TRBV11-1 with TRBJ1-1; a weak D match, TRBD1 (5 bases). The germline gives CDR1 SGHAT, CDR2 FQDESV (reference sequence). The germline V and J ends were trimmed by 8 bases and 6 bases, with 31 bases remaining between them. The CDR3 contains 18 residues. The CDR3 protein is CASFSQSFWSGGGAEAFF. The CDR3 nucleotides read TGTGCCAGCTTCAGCCAAAGCTTCTGGTCGGGGGGTGGCGCTGAAGCTTTCTTT. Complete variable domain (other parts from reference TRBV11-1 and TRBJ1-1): EAEVAQSPRYKITEKSQAVAFWCDPISGHATLYWYRQILGQGPELLVQFQDESVVDDSQLPKDRFSAERLKGVDSTLKIQPAELGDSAMYLCASFSQSFWSGGGAEAFFGQGTRLTVV.

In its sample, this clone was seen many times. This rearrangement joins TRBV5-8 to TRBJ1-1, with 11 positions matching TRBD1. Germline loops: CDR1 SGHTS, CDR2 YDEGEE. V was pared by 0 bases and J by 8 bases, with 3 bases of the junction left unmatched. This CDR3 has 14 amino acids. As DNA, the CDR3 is TGTGCCAGCAGCTTGGCGTGGACAGGGGGCGAAGCTTTCTTT. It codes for CASSLAWTGGEAFF.

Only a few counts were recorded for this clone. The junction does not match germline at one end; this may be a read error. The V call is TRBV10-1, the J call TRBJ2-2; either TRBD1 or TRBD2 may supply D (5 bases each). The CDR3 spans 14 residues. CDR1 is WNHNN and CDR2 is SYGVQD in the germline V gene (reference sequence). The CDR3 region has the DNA TGCGCCAGCAGGGCAGGTGGTACAACCGGGGACCTGTTTTTT. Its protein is CASRAGGTTGDLFF.

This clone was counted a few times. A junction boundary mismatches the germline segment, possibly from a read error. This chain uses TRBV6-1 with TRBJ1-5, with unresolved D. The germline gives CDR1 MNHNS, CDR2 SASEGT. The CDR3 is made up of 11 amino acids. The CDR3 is CASSEGKPQHF. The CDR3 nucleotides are TGTGCCAGCAGTGAGGGCAAGCCACAGCATTTT.

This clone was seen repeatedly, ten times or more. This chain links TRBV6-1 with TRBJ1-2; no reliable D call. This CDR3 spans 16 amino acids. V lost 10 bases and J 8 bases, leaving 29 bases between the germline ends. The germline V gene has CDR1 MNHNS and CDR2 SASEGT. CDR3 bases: TGTGCCACTCTCCCGGAACGGGGTGTCCAACTACGCGGCTACACCTTC. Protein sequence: CATLPERGVQLRGYTF.

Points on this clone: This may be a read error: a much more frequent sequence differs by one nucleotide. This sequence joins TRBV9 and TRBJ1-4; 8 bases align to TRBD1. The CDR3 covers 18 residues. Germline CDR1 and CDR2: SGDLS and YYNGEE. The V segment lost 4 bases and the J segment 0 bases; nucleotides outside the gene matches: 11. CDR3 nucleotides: TGTGCCAGCAGCCTGGGACAGGTAGTTTTCTCAACTAATGAAAAACTGTTTTTT. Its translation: CASSLGQVVFSTNEKLFF.

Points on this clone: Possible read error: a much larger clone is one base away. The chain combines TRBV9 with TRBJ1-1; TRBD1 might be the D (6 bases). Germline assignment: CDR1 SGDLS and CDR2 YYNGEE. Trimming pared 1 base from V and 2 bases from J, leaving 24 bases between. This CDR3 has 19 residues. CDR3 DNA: TGTGCCAGCAGCGTAAACTCCATCTCCCCCCAGGGGACCAACACTGAAGCTTTCTTT. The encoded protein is CASSVNSISPQGTNTEAFF.

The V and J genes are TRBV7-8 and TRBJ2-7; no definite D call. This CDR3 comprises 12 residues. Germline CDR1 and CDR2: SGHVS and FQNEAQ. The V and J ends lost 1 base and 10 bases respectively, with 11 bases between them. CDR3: CASSLVWYGQYF. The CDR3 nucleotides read TGTGCCAGCAGCTTAGTGTGGTACGGTCAGTACTTC.

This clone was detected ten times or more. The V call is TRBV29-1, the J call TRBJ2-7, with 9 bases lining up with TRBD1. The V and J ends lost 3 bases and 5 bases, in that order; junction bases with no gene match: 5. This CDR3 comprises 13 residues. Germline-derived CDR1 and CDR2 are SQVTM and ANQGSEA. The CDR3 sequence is CSVEGTGSNEQYF. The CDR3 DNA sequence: TGCAGCGTTGAGGGGACAGGGAGCAACGAGCAGTACTTC.

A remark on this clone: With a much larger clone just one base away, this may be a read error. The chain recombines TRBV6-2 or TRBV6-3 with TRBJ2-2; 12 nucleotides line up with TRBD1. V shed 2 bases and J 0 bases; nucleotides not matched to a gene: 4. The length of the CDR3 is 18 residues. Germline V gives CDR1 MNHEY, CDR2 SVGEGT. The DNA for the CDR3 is TGTGCCAGCAGTTACCGGGACAGGGGGCCCTCGAACACCGGGGAGCTGTTTTTT. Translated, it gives CASSYRDRGPSNTGELFF.

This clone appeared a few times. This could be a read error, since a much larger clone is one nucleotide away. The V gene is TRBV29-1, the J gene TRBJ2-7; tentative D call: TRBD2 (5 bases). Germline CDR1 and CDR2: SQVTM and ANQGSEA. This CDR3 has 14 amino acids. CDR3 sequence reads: CSFELTAGSGEQYF. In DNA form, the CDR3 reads TGCAGCTTTGAACTCACGGCCGGGTCGGGAGAGCAGTACTTC.

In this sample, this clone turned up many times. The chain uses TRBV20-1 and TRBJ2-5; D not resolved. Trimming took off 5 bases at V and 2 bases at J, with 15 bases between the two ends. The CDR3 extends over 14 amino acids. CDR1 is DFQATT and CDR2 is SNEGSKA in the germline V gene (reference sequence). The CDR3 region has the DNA TGCAGTGCTCAGCCAGTGCACCAACAAGAGACCCAGTACTTC. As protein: CSAQPVHQQETQYF.

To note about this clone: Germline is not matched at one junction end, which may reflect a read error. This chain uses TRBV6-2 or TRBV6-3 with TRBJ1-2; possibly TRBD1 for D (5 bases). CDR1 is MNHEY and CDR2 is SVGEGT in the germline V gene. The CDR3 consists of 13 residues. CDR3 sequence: CASIYSGETGYTF. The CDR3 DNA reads TGTGCCAGCATTTACTCGGGGGAAACTGGCTACACCTTC.

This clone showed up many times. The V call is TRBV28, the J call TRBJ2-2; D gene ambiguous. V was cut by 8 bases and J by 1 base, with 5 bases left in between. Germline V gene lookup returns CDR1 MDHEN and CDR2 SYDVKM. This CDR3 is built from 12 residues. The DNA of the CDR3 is TGTGCCAGCGGCAGGAACACCGGGGAGCTGTTTTTT. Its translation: CASGRNTGELFF.